This T cell receptor beta chain came from a study of beta chain features in type 1 diabetes. Broader study findings: With patients and controls alike, PCR might favor shorter templates to an equal degree.

Since all of the isolated RNA was reverse transcribed, expressed TCRB transcripts were what got sequenced. The assay was immunoSEQ multiplex PCR, and TCRdb's table has in-frame clones only and misses some. The sample contains fewer than 550,000 clones, about an eighth of which appear only once. CDR3 length: 16 residues. With 4 bases clipped from V and 5 bases from J, the junction kept 6 bases outside the gene matches. CDR1 is LGHNA and CDR2 is YNFKEQ in the germline V gene. This clone was counted between two and nine times. Antigen unknown. This TCR derives from a woman under 30 in good health. Material for sequencing was naive CD4+ T cells from blood. V and J are TRBV4-2 and TRBJ2-3; the match to TRBD2 covers 13 bases. CDR3 nucleotide sequence: TGTGCCAGCAGCCCCGGGACTAGCGGGACGGGAGATACGCAGTATTTT. This codes for CASSPGTSGTGDTQYF.